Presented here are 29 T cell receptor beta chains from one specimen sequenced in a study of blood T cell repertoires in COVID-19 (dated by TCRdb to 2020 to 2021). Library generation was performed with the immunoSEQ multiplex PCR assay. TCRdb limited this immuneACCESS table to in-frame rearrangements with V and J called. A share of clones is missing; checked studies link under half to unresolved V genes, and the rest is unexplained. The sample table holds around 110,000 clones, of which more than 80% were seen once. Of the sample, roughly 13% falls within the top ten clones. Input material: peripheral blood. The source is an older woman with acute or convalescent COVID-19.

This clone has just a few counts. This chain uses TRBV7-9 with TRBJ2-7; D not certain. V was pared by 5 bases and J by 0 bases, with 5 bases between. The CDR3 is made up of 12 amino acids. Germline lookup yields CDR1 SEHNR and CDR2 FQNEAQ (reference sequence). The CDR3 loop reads CASSVVSYEQYF. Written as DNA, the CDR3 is TGTGCCAGCAGCGTCGTCTCCTACGAGCAGTACTTC. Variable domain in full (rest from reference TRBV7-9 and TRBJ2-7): DTGVSQNPRHKITKRGQNVTFRCDPISEHNRLYWYRQTLGQGPEFLTYFQNEAQLEKSRLLSDRFSAERPKGSFSTLEIQRTEQGDSAMYLCASSVVSYEQYFGPGTRLTVT.

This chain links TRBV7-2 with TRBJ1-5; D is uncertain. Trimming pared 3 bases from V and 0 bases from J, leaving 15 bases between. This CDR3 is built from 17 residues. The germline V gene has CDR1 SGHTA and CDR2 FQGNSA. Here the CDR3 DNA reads TGTGCCAGCAGCTTCGGTCAGGTTCGGCATAGCAATCAGCCCCAGCATTTT. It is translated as CASSFGQVRHSNQPQHF.

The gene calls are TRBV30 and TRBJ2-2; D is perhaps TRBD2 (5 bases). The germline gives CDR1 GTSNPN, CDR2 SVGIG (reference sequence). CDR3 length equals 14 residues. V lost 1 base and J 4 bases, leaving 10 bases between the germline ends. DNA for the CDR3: TGTGCCTGGAGTGACGGGAACCCCACCGGGGAGCTGTTTTTT. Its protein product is CAWSDGNPTGELFF.

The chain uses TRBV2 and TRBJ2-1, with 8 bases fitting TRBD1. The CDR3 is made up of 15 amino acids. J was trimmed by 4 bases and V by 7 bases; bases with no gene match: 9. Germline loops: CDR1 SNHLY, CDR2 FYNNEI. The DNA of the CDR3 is TGTGCCAGCATTCCGGGACAGGCACCTTACAATGAGCAGTTCTTC. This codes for CASIPGQAPYNEQFF.

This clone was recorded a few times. CDR3 amino acids: CASRNSLFRDRDKTNEKLFF. DNA of the CDR3: TGTGCCAGTAGAAATTCTCTCTTCCGGGACAGGGATAAAACTAATGAAAAACTGTTTTTT. This chain uses TRBV19 with TRBJ1-4; TRBD1 aligns across 9 bases. V shed 6 bases, J shed 1 base, and the junction held 18 bases outside the gene matches. Germline V gene sequence: CDR1 LNHDA, CDR2 SQIVND (reference sequence). This CDR3 is built from 20 residues.

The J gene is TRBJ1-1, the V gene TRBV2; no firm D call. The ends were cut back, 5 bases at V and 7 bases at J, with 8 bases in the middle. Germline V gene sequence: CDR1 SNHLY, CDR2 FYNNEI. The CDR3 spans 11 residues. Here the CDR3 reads CASSQYLEAFF. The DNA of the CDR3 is TGTGCCAGCAGTCAGTACCTTGAAGCTTTCTTT.

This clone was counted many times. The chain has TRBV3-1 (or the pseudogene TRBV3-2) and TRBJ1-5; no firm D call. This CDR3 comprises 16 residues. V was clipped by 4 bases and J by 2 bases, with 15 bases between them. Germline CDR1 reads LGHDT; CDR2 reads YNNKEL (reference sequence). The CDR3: CASSPGGGRGNQPQHF. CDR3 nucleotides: TGTGCCAGCAGCCCGGGAGGAGGGCGAGGCAATCAGCCCCAGCATTTT.

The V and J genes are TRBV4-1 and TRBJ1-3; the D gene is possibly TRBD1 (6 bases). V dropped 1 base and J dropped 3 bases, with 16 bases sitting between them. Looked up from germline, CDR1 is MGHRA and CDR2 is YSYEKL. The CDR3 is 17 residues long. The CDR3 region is CASSQAGAGRVGNTIYF. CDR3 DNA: TGCGCCAGCAGCCAAGCAGGGGCAGGGCGGGTTGGAAACACCATATATTTT.

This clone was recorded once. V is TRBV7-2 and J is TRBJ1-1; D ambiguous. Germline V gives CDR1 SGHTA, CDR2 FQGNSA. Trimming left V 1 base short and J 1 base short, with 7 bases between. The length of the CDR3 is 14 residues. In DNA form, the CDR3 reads TGTGCCAGCAGCTTAGGGTCAGGGAACACTGAAGCTTTCTTT. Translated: CASSLGSGNTEAFF.

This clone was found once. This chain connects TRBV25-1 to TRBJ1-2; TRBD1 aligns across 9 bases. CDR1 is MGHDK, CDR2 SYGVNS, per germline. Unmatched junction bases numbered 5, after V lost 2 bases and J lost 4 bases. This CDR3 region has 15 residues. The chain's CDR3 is CASSEPDRGVYGYTF. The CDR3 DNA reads TGTGCCAGCAGTGAACCGGACAGGGGCGTCTATGGCTACACCTTC.

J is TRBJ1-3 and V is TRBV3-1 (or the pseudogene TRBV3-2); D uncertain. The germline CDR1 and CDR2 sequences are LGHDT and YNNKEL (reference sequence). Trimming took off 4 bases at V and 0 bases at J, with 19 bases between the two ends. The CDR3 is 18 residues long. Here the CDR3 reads CASSLKYPGALSGNTIYF. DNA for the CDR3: TGTGCCAGCAGCCTTAAGTACCCGGGAGCCCTCTCTGGAAACACCATATATTTT.

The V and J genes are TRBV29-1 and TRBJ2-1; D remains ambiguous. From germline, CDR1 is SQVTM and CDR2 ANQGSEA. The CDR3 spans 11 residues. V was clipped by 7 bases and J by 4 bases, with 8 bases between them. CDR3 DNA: TGCAGCGGAAGTCAGTACAATGAGCAGTTCTTC. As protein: CSGSQYNEQFF.

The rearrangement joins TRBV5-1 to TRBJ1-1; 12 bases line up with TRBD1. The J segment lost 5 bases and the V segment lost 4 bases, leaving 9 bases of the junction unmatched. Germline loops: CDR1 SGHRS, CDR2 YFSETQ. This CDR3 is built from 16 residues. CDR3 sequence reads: CASSPGTGGAGTEAFF. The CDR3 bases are TGCGCCAGCAGCCCCGGGACAGGGGGCGCGGGTACTGAAGCTTTCTTT.

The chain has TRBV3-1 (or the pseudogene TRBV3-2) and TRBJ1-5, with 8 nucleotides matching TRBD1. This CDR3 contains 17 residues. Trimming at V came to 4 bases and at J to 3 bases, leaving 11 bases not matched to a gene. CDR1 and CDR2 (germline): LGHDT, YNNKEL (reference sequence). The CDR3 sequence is CASSLGAPGGPNQPQHF. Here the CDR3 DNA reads TGTGCCAGCAGCCTAGGGGCGCCAGGGGGCCCCAATCAGCCCCAGCATTTT.

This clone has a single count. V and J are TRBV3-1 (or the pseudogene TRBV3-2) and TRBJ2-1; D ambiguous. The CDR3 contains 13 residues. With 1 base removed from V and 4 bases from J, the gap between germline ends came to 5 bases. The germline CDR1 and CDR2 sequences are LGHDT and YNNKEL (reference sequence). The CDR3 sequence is CASSQGAYNEQFF. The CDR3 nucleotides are TGTGCCAGCAGCCAAGGCGCGTACAATGAGCAGTTCTTC.

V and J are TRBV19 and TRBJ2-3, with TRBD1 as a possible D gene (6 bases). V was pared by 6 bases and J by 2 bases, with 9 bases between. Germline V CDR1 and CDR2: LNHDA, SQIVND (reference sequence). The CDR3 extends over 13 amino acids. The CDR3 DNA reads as TGTGCCAGTAGCCAGGGGCACACAGATACGCAGTATTTT. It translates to CASSQGHTDTQYF.

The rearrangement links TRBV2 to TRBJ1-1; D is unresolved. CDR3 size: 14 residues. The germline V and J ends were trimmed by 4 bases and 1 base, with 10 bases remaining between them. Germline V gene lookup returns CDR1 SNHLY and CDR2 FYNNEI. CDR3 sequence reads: CASSVGQANTEAFF. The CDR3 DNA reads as TGTGCCAGCAGTGTTGGGCAGGCGAACACTGAAGCTTTCTTT.

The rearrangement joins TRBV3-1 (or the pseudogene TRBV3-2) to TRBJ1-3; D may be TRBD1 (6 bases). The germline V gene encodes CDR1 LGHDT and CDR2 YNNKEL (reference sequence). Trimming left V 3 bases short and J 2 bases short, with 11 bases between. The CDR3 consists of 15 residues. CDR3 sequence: CASSHSDRAGNTIYF. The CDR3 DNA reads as TGTGCCAGCAGCCACTCGGACAGAGCTGGAAACACCATATATTTT.

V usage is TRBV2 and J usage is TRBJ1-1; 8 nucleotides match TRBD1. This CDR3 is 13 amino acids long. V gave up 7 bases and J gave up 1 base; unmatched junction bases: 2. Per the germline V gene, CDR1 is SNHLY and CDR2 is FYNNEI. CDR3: CASTGTGNTEAFF. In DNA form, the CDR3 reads TGTGCCAGCACGGGGACAGGGAACACTGAAGCTTTCTTT.

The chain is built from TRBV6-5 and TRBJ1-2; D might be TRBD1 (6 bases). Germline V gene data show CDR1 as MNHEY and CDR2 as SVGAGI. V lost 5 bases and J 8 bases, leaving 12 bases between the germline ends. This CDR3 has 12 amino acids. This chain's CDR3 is CASSNYREGYTF. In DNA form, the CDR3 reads TGTGCCAGCAGTAATTACAGGGAAGGCTACACCTTC.

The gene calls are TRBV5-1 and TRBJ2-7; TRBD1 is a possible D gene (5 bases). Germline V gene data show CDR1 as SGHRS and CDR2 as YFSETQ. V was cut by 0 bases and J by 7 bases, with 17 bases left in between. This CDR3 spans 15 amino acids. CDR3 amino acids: CASSLGGPILGEQYF. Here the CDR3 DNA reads TGCGCCAGCAGCTTGGGGGGCCCGATTCTGGGGGAGCAGTACTTC.

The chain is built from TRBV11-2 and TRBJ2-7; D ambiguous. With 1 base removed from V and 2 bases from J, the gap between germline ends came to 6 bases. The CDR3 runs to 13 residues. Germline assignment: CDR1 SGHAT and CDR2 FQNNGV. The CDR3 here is CASSLGAAYEQYF. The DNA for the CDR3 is TGTGCCAGCAGCTTAGGGGCAGCCTACGAGCAGTACTTC.

CDR3 protein: CASSLAGVSYEQYF. Here the CDR3 DNA reads TGTGCCAGCAGTTTAGCAGGGGTCTCCTACGAGCAGTACTTC. The V call is TRBV28, the J call TRBJ2-7, with D possibly TRBD1 on 6 matching bases. This CDR3 spans 14 amino acids. Trimming left V 2 bases short and J 0 bases short, with 8 bases between. Per germline, CDR1 MDHEN and CDR2 SYDVKM.

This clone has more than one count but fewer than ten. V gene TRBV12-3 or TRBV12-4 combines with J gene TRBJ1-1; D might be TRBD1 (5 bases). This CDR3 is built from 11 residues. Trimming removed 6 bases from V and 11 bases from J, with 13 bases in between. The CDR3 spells CASRQTGEAFF. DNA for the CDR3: TGTGCCAGCAGGCAAACAGGAGAGGCTTTCTTT.

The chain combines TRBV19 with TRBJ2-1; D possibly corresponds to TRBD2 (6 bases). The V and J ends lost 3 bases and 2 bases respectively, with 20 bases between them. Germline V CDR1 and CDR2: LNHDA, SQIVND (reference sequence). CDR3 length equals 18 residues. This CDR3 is CASSITGPGTGAYNEQFF. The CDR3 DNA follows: TGTGCCAGTAGTATTACGGGCCCGGGGACGGGAGCCTACAATGAGCAGTTCTTC.

The CDR3 reads CAWRVRGQSAEAFF. The CDR3 coding sequence is TGTGCCTGGAGGGTCAGGGGGCAGAGCGCTGAAGCTTTCTTT. The chain links TRBV30 to TRBJ1-1, with TRBD1 matching over 8 bases. Germline V CDR1 and CDR2: GTSNPN, SVGIG (reference sequence). With 3 bases clipped from V and 6 bases from J, the junction kept 9 bases outside the gene matches. The length of the CDR3 is 14 residues. Looking up the rest from reference TRBV30 and TRBJ1-1 gives the full variable domain: SQTIHQWPATLVQPVGSPLSLECTVEGTSNPNLYWYRQAAGRGLQLLFYSVGIGQISSEVPQNLSASRPQDRQFILSSKKLLLSDSGFYLCAWRVRGQSAEAFFGQGTRLTVV.

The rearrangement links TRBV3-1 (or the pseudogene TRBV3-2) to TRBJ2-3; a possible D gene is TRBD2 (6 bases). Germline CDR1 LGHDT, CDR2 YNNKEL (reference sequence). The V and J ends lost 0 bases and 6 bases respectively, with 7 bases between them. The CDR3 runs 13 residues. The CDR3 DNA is TGTGCCAGCAGCCAAGATCGGGGGGATACGCAGTATTTT. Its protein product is CASSQDRGDTQYF.

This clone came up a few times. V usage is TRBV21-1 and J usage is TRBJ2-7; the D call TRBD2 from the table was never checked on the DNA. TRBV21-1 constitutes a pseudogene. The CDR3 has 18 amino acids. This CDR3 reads CASSPDSAPLDKDYEQYF. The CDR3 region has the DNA TGTGCCAGCAGCCCTGATTCCGCGCCACTAGACAAAGACTACGAGCAGTACTTC.

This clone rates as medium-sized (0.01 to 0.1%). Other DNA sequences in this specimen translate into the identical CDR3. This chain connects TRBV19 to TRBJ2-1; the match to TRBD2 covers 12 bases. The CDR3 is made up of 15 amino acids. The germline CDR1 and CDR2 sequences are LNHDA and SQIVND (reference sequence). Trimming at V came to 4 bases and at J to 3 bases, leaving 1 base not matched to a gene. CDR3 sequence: CASSTTSGSYNEQFF. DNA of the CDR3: TGTGCCAGTAGTACGACTAGCGGGAGCTACAATGAGCAGTTCTTC.